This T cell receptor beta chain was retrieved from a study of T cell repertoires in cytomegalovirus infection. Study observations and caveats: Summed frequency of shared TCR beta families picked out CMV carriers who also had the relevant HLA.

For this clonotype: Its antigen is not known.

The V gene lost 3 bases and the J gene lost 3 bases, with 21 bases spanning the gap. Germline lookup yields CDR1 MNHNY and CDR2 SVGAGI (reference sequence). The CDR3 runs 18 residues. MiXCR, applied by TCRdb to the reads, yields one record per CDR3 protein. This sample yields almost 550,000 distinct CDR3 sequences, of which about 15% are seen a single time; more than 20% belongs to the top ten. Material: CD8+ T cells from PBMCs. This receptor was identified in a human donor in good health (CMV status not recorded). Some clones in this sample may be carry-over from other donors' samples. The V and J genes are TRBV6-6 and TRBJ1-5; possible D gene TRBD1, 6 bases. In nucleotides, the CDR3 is TGTGCCAGCAGTTATCTTCGGGGGCCATTAATTAACAATCAGCCCCAGCATTTT. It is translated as CASSYLRGPLINNQPQHF.